This T cell receptor beta chain appears in the sequencing data of a study of T-cell reconstitution after alpha-beta-depleted transplantation in children. General study findings and limits: The study traced high day-60 TCRbeta diversity in some patients to surviving recipient T cells and thymic progenitors. T-cell counts and diversity at one year post-transplant came mainly from newly produced T cells.

Construction of the TCRbeta library involved unique molecular identifiers. TCRdb processed the PCR reads anew with MiXCR; each CDR3 protein has one entry. Of some 600,000 distinct CDR3 sequences in the sample, around 13% were seen once. This clonotype was observed a few times. Its cognate antigen is unknown. Germline CDR1 and CDR2: MDHEN and SYDVKM. V lost 6 bases to trimming and J lost 6 bases; unmatched junction nucleotides: 11. The CDR3 runs 15 residues. This chain joins TRBV28 and TRBJ2-1; the match to TRBD2 covers 7 bases. The TCR originated in a male patient aged 5 to 17 who had a stem cell transplant for acute myeloid leukemia, so the T cells may come from the graft donor. The sample consisted of PBMCs, mostly from graft donor cells, taken 360 days after TCRalphabeta/CD19-depleted stem cell transplant. CDR3 nucleotide sequence: TGTGCCAGCAGGCCACTAGCGCGAGATACCAATGAGCAGTTCTTC. Translated, it gives CASRPLARDTNEQFF.